Below are 24 T cell receptor beta chains sequenced from a single sample in a study of blood T cell repertoires in COVID-19. The protocol was immunoSEQ multiplex PCR, while the TCRdb copy is restricted to in-frame clones and leaves out a portion. The sample holds some 150,000 clones, roughly 87% seen once. Source material: peripheral blood. The receptor source for this set is a woman in her forties or fifties with acute or convalescent COVID-19.

J is TRBJ1-1 and V is TRBV30; D not certain. CDR1 is GTSNPN and CDR2 is SVGIG in the germline V gene (reference sequence). V was cut by 2 bases and J by 3 bases, with 10 bases left in between. This CDR3 region has 13 residues. The CDR3 reads CAWSLGRDTEAFF. The CDR3 DNA sequence: TGTGCCTGGAGTTTAGGGAGGGACACTGAAGCTTTCTTT.

The V gene is TRBV19, the J gene TRBJ2-7; possible D gene TRBD1, 6 bases. This CDR3 is 14 amino acids long. V was shortened by 4 bases and J by 3 bases, with 13 bases between the two germline ends. Germline CDR1 reads LNHDA; CDR2 reads SQIVND (reference sequence). CDR3 in DNA: TGTGCCAGTAGTACCCAGGGGAGCGGCTACGAGCAGTACTTC. Translated: CASSTQGSGYEQYF.

The chain joins TRBV2 to TRBJ2-1, with 13 bases fitting TRBD2. J lost 2 bases, V lost 2 bases, and 6 bases had no gene match. The length of the CDR3 is 18 residues. Per germline, CDR1 SNHLY and CDR2 FYNNEI. The CDR3 DNA follows: TGTGCCAGCAGTGAAACTAGCGGGGGGGCCGAGACCTACAATGAGCAGTTCTTC. Translation: CASSETSGGAETYNEQFF.

The chain recombines TRBV28 with TRBJ2-3; weak D call: TRBD1 (6 bases). V lost 6 bases, J lost 0 bases, and 13 bases lay in between. This CDR3 comprises 15 residues. Per the germline V gene, CDR1 is MDHEN and CDR2 is SYDVKM. The CDR3 nucleotides read TGTGCCAGCAGGTTGCCGACAGGAAGCACAGATACGCAGTATTTT. Protein: CASRLPTGSTDTQYF.

The rearrangement joins TRBV9 to TRBJ1-1; tentative D call: TRBD1 (5 bases). CDR3 length: 14 amino acids. Trimming pared 2 bases from V and 4 bases from J, leaving 12 bases between. The germline V gene encodes CDR1 SGDLS and CDR2 YYNGEE. CDR3 sequence (DNA): TGTGCCAGCAGCGTGGGGGGGGACGGCACTGAAGCTTTCTTT. Translation gives CASSVGGDGTEAFF.

The genes are TRBV4-1 and TRBJ2-3; 8 bases match TRBD2. Germline lookup yields CDR1 MGHRA and CDR2 YSYEKL. The CDR3 loop spans 14 amino acids. V was clipped by 4 bases and J by 6 bases; unmatched bases: 6. The CDR3 nucleotides are TGCGCCAGCAGCCGAGCGGGGGTCATTGATACGCAGTATTTT. It is translated as CASSRAGVIDTQYF.

This rearrangement joins TRBV6-5 to TRBJ2-7; 14 bases map to TRBD2. The CDR3 is 15 residues long. The junction had 6 bases not matched to a gene; V was cut back by 7 bases and J by 4 bases. Per the germline V gene, CDR1 is MNHEY and CDR2 is SVGAGI. CDR3 loop: CASNPTSGGAYEQYF. The CDR3 DNA reads as TGTGCCAGCAACCCGACTAGCGGGGGGGCTTACGAGCAGTACTTC.

This sequence joins TRBV11-2 and TRBJ1-1; 9 bases line up with TRBD1. CDR1 SGHAT and CDR2 FQNNGV come from the germline V gene. Trimming at V came to 5 bases and at J to 4 bases, leaving 5 bases not matched to a gene. The CDR3 sequence is 14 residues long. This CDR3 reads CASSPGTGTTEAFF. The CDR3 DNA is TGTGCCAGCAGCCCGGGGACAGGGACCACTGAAGCTTTCTTT.

This clone was observed a few times. The CDR3, as DNA: TGTGCCAGCAGTCCCCCGCAGGGGTCCCCTGGCGAGCAGTACTTC. Its protein product is CASSPPQGSPGEQYF. The chain joins TRBV6-5 to TRBJ2-7; D is perhaps TRBD1 (6 bases). Germline V gene data show CDR1 as MNHEY and CDR2 as SVGAGI. The CDR3 has 15 amino acids. The V end was cut by 5 bases, the J end by 6 bases, with 20 bases between.

The V gene is TRBV12-3 or TRBV12-4, the J gene TRBJ1-2; D gene ambiguous. This CDR3 contains 13 residues. V lost 2 bases, J lost 4 bases, and 8 bases lay in between. Here the CDR3 DNA reads TGTGCCAGCAGTTTAAGAGAGAGCTATGGCTACACCTTC. It yields the protein CASSLRESYGYTF.

The chain joins TRBV11-2 to TRBJ2-7; TRBD2 matches 8 bases. CDR3 length equals 18 residues. After removal of 0 bases from V and 3 bases from J, the junction contained 13 bases not matched to a gene. CDR1 is SGHAT, CDR2 FQNNGV, per germline. The CDR3 is CASSLDLQLVAGHYEQYF. CDR3 nucleotides: TGTGCCAGCAGCTTAGATCTTCAATTGGTAGCGGGGCACTACGAGCAGTACTTC. Using reference TRBV11-2 and TRBJ2-7 for the parts outside the CDR3, the full variable domain is EAGVAQSPRYKIIEKRQSVAFWCNPISGHATLYWYQQILGQGPKLLIQFQNNGVVDDSQLPKDRFSAERLKGVDSTLKIQPAKLEDSAVYLCASSLDLQLVAGHYEQYFGPGTRLTVT.

CDR3 region: CASSQEELAGALYNEQFF. In DNA, the CDR3 is TGTGCCAGCAGCCAAGAAGAACTAGCGGGAGCCTTGTACAATGAGCAGTTCTTC. The chain carries TRBV3-1 (or the pseudogene TRBV3-2) and TRBJ2-1; TRBD2 matches at 11 bases. J gave up 4 bases and V 0 bases, and 8 bases lay outside the gene matches. Looked up from germline, CDR1 is LGHDT and CDR2 is YNNKEL (reference sequence). CDR3 length: 18 residues.

The V call is TRBV15, the J call TRBJ1-2; D is unresolved. V was cut by 0 bases and J by 5 bases, with 7 bases left in between. Germline-derived CDR1 and CDR2 are LNHNV and YYDKDF (reference sequence). There are 13 residues in the CDR3. CDR3 amino acids: CATSRDRQYGYTF. The CDR3 DNA is TGTGCCACCAGCAGAGATCGCCAGTATGGCTACACCTTC.

A few counts support this clone. The rearrangement links TRBV7-2 to TRBJ2-2; no firm D call. The CDR3 contains 15 residues. The germline V gene encodes CDR1 SGHTA and CDR2 FQGNSA. Trimming pared 2 bases from V and 4 bases from J, leaving 11 bases between. The CDR3 bases are TGTGCCAGCAGCTTAAGTAACAGACGCACCGGGGAGCTGTTTTTT. Protein product: CASSLSNRRTGELFF.

This sequence joins TRBV6-5 and TRBJ1-1; tentatively, D is TRBD1 (6 bases). V was cut by 0 bases and J by 9 bases, with 17 bases left in between. This CDR3 has 15 amino acids. Germline assignment: CDR1 MNHEY and CDR2 SVGAGI. The CDR3 region has the DNA TGTGCCAGCAGTTACTCCATAACCGGGACAAACAAAGCTTTCTTT. Amino acid sequence: CASSYSITGTNKAFF.

The chain links TRBV27 to TRBJ1-1; D call uncertain. CDR3 length: 12 amino acids. The V gene lost 2 bases and the J gene lost 5 bases, with 6 bases spanning the gap. The germline V gene encodes CDR1 MNHEY and CDR2 SMNVEV (reference sequence). CDR3 nucleotide sequence: TGTGCCAGCAGTTTAGGGCAGACTGAAGCTTTCTTT. This sequence encodes CASSLGQTEAFF.

The V call is TRBV6-5, the J call TRBJ1-2; 7 nucleotides agree with TRBD1. Germline CDR1 reads MNHEY; CDR2 reads SVGAGI. V lost 5 bases and J lost 4; bases outside the gene matches: 7. This CDR3 is 14 amino acids long. The CDR3 DNA reads TGTGCCAGCAGTCGACAGGGTCCTCCCTATGGCTACACCTTC. This codes for CASSRQGPPYGYTF.

This clone was detected only a few times. The rearrangement uses TRBV27 and TRBJ1-2, with TRBD1 matching 10 bases. CDR3 length: 17 residues. The germline CDR1 and CDR2 sequences are MNHEY and SMNVEV (reference sequence). Unmatched junction bases numbered 12, after V lost 4 bases and J lost 4 bases. The CDR3: CASSSQRQGAYFYGYTF. The CDR3 DNA sequence: TGTGCCAGCAGTTCCCAGCGACAGGGGGCGTATTTCTATGGCTACACCTTC.

The chain employs TRBV3-1 (or the pseudogene TRBV3-2) and TRBJ1-4, with 7 bases aligning to TRBD1. V lost 2 bases to trimming and J lost 5 bases; unmatched junction nucleotides: 5. The CDR3 runs to 15 residues. Germline values: CDR1 LGHDT, CDR2 YNNKEL (reference sequence). CDR3 nucleotide sequence: TGTGCCAGCAGCCAAAGGGGCAGGGGGAATGAAAAACTGTTTTTT. It encodes CASSQRGRGNEKLFF.

In this sample, this clone turned up once. CDR3 coding DNA: TGTGCCAGCAGCCAGGACAGGTCAAGGAACACCGGGGAGCTGTTTTTT. This sequence encodes CASSQDRSRNTGELFF. V and J are TRBV5-6 and TRBJ2-2, with 7 nucleotides matching TRBD1. Germline V gives CDR1 SGHDT, CDR2 YYEEEE. The CDR3 runs to 16 residues. J gave up 1 base and V 4 bases, and 7 bases lay outside the gene matches.

Regarding this clone: The junction departs from the called germline gene at one end, perhaps through a read error. The chain recombines TRBV3-1 (or the pseudogene TRBV3-2) with TRBJ1-1, with D perhaps matching TRBD1 (6 bases). This CDR3 spans 12 amino acids. From germline, CDR1 is LGHDT and CDR2 YNNKEL (reference sequence). CDR3 protein: CASSQADRDRAF. The CDR3 DNA sequence: TGTGCCAGCAGCCAAGCGGACAGAGACCGTGCCTTT.

The rearrangement joins TRBV7-9 to TRBJ2-2; the match to TRBD1 covers 9 bases. The germline gives CDR1 SEHNR, CDR2 FQNEAQ (reference sequence). The CDR3 is made up of 15 amino acids. Trimming took 5 bases from V and 5 from J; bases not matched to a gene: 6. CDR3 amino acids: CASSRPGTGTGELFF. Here the CDR3 DNA reads TGTGCCAGCAGCCGTCCCGGGACAGGGACCGGGGAGCTGTTTTTT.

This CDR3 reads CAWSIGQIEQFF. For the CDR3, the DNA is TGTGCCTGGAGCATAGGACAGATTGAGCAGTTCTTC. This chain uses TRBV30 with TRBJ2-1, with D possibly matching TRBD1 (6 bases). Germline CDR1 and CDR2: GTSNPN and SVGIG (reference sequence). V gave up 3 bases and J gave up 9 bases, with 12 bases separating them. The length of the CDR3 is 12 residues.

The V gene is TRBV9, the J gene TRBJ2-3, with 12 bases identical to TRBD2. CDR1 SGDLS and CDR2 YYNGEE come from the germline V gene. The CDR3 consists of 17 residues. Trimming cost V 3 bases and J 2 bases; bases outside gene matches: 7. As DNA, the CDR3 is TGTGCCAGCAGCGCAACAGCTAGCGGGAGGGCCACAGATACGCAGTATTTT. Translating gives CASSATASGRATDTQYF.